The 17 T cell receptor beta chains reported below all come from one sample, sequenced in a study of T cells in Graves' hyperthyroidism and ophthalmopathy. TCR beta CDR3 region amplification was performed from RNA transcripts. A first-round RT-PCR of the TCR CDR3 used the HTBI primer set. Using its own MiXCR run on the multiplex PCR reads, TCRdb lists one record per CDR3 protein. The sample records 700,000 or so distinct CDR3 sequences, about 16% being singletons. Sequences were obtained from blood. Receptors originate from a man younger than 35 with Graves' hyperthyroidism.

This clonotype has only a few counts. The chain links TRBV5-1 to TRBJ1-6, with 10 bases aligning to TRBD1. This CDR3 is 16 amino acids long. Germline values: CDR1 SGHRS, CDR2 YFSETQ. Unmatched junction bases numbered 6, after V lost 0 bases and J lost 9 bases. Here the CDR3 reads CASSLVAGTGVSPLHF. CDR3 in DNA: TGCGCCAGCAGCTTGGTCGCGGGGACAGGGGTTTCACCCCTCCACTTT.

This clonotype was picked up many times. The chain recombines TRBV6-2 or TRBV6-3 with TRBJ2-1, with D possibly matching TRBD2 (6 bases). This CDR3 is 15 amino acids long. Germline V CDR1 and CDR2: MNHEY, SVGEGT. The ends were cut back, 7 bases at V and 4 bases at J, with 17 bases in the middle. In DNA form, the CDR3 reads TGTGCCAGCACCTTTAGCGGTAGAGGTTACAATGAGCAGTTCTTC. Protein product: CASTFSGRGYNEQFF.

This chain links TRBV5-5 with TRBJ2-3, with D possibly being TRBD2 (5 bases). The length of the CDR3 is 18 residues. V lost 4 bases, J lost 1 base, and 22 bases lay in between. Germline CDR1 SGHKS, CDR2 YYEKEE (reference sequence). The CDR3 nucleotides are TGTGCCAGCAGCCCGGCCAGTGGATGGTTGAGGGGCACAGATACGCAGTATTTT. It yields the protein CASSPASGWLRGTDTQYF.

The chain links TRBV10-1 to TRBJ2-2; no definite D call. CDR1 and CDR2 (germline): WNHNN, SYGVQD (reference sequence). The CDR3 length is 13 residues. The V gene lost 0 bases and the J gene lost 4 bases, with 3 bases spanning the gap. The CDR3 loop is CASSESITGELFF. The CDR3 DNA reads TGCGCCAGCAGTGAGTCCATCACCGGGGAGCTGTTTTTT.

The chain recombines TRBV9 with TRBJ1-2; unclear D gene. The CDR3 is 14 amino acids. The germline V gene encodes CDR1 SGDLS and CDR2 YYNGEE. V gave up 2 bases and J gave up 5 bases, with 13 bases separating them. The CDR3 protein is CASSVAGSEYGYTF. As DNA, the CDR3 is TGTGCCAGCAGCGTTGCCGGATCAGAGTATGGCTACACCTTC.

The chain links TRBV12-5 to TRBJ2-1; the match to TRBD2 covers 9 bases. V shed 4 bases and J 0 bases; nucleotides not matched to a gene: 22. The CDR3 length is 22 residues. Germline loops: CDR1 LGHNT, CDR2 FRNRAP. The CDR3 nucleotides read TGTGCTAGTGGTTCCCGCCCCCTCGGGGTAGCGGGAGTCCGACTCTCCTACAATGAGCAGTTCTTC. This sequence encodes CASGSRPLGVAGVRLSYNEQFF.

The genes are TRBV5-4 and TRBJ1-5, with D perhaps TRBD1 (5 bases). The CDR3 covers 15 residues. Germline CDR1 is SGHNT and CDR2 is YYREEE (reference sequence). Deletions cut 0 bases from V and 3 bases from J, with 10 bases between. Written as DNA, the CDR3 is TGTGCCAGCAGCTTGGGAGACAGCGACAATCAGCCCCAGCATTTT. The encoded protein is CASSLGDSDNQPQHF.

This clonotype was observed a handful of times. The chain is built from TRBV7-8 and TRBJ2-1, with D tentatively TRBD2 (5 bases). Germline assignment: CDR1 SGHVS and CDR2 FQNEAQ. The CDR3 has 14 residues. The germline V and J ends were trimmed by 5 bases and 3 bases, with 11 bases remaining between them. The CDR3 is CASSPYSDYNEQFF. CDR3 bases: TGTGCCAGCAGCCCTTATAGCGACTACAATGAGCAGTTCTTC.

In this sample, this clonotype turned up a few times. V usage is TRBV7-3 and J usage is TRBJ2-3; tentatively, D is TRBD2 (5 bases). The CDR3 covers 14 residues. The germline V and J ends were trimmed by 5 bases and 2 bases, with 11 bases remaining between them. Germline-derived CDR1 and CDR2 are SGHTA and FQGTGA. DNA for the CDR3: TGTGCCAGCAGCCCCGGGAAGACCACAGATACGCAGTATTTT. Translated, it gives CASSPGKTTDTQYF.

The CDR3 nucleotides are TGTGCCAGCAGTTGGGACAGAGAATACAATGAGCAGTTCTTC. It yields the protein CASSWDREYNEQFF. The V and J genes are TRBV2 and TRBJ2-1, with 7 positions matching TRBD1. The CDR3 runs to 14 residues. Germline V gene sequence: CDR1 SNHLY, CDR2 FYNNEI. With 5 bases clipped from V and 4 bases from J, the junction kept 5 bases outside the gene matches.

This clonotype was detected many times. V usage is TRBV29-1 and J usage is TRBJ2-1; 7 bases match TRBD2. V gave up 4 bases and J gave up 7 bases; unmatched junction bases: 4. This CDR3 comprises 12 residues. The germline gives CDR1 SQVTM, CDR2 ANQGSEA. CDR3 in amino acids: CSVVEGGNEQFF. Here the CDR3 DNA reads TGCAGCGTTGTAGAGGGAGGGAATGAGCAGTTCTTC.

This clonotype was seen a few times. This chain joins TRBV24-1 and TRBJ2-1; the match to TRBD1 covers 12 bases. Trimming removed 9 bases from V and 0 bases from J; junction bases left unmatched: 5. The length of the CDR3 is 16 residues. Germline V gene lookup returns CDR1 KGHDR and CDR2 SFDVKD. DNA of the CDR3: TGTGCCACCGGGACAGGGGGCTCAAGCTCCTACAATGAGCAGTTCTTC. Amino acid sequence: CATGTGGSSSYNEQFF.

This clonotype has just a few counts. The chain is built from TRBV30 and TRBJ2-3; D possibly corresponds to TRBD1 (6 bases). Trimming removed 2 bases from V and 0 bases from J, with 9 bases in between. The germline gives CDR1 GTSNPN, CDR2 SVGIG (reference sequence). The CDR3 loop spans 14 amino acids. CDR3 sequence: CAWSLRGSTDTQYF. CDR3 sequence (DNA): TGTGCCTGGAGTTTGAGGGGGAGCACAGATACGCAGTATTTT.

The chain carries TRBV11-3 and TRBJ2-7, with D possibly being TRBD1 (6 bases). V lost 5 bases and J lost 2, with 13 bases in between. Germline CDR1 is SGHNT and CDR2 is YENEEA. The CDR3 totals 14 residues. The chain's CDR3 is CASSRPGTTYEQYF. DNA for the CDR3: TGTGCCAGCAGCCGCCCCGGGACAACCTACGAGCAGTACTTC.

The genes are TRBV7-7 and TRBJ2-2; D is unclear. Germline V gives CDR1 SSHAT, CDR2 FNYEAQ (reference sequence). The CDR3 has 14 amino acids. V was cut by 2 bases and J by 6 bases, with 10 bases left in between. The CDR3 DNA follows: TGTGCCAGCAGCTTAACCCCTTTCGCCGGGGAGCTGTTTTTT. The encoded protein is CASSLTPFAGELFF.

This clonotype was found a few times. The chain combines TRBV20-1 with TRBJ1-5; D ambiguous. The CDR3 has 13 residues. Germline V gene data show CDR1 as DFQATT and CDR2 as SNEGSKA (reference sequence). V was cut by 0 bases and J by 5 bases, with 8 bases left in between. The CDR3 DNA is TGCAGTGCTAGAGATGACCCGGATCAGCCCCAGCATTTT. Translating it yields CSARDDPDQPQHF.

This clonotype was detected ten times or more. In nucleotides, the CDR3 is TGTGCCAGCAGTCCCTCAGGGAACACTGAAGCTTTCTTT. It specifies CASSPSGNTEAFF. The chain combines TRBV6-1 with TRBJ1-1; D is uncertain. Germline V gives CDR1 MNHNS, CDR2 SASEGT. Between the trimmed V and J ends, which lost 5 bases and 1 base, there was a span of 8 bases. There are 13 residues in the CDR3.